The entry below gives a single T cell receptor delta chain sequence along with its context. The sample holds a few counts of this clone. Its antigen has not been determined. No quality values exist for individual bases; no much larger clone is one base distant. Infants were enrolled after their mothers, pregnant women receiving prenatal care in Kampala, Uganda, were recruited, and documentation of maternal HIV status was required. Weekly visits were made to families, and infant clinical information, oral swabs and peripheral blood were collected beginning at 6 weeks of age and every 4 months thereafter. Blood was drawn into heparin tubes, and PBMC were isolated via Ficoll-Paque density gradient centrifugation and then cryopreserved. Taken from the germline V gene, the CDR1 and CDR2 loops are TSWWSYY and QGS. V is reduced by 0 bases and J by 0 bases, leaving a spacing of 20 bases between them. The CDR3 runs 19 residues from the cysteine to the phenylalanine. Of all the DNA, just the CDR3 is kept, 57 bases in frame from base 1.

This entry comes from a study of delta chains in infants with herpesvirus infections (dated by TCRdb to 2023 to 2025). Broadly, across the study: From birth, the study prospectively followed a Ugandan infant birth cohort to characterize gammadelta T cell responses to primary cytomegalovirus (CMV) infection. Infant blood samples were grouped into approximate age categories of 1.5, 4, 8 and 12 months. The previously published Belgian fetal and cord blood gammadelta TCR data were not generated in this cohort and were added only for comparison. Using PBMC, gammadelta TCRs were sequenced for more than 15 CMV-infected infants, one of whom was congenitally infected, and for several CMV-uninfected infants who had enough sample available. The study looked for a public fetal Vdelta1/Vgamma8 gammadelta TCR clonotype in infants infected with CMV after birth.

Study-level results and caveats: The authors acknowledged a small sample size and a lack of race- or environment-matched controls, because almost all Ugandans acquire CMV before adulthood. Detection of the public clonotype was limited to the first time point after infection, and the public clonotype was not found in uninfected infants or in infants infected after 120 days. Of about 19 CMV-infected infants, several carried the public Vdelta1 clonotype: three infants infected postnatally before 120 days of age and the congenitally infected infant. Presence of the public clonotype at levels below the detection limit might still occur in CMV-uninfected infants. Public-clonotype frequency among Vdelta1 cells appeared to correlate inversely with age at infection and decayed rapidly, seemingly not persisting beyond two to three months.

Library preparation used RT-PCR. TCR cDNA was generated by reverse transcription of PBMC RNA with SuperScript II and gamma-chain- and delta-chain-specific primers. Purification of cDNA was performed with AMPure XP beads, after which the cDNA was amplified and indexed with Illumina adapters by means of the Nextera XT Index Kit. Sequencing of gammadelta TCR libraries was carried out on an Illumina MiSeq using a V2 300-cycle kit. The original methods were these. Using MiXCR v2.1.12, CDR3 sequences were assembled, and reads were mapped onto D, J and V genes obtained from GenBank. Repertoire analyses of the CDR3 clonotypes were performed with VDJtools v1.2.1. TCRdb reprocessed the public reads with the caller CATT; rows with the same DNA were merged afterwards. It is TCRdb's table, rather than the study itself, that gives the V and J calls and clone size. For this sample the table gives roughly 1,200 delta-chain clones, of which 30% were detected only once. Approximately 9.4% of the sample goes to the ten largest clones.

The clonotype was recovered from a human donor who was a Ugandan infant, either HIV-exposed or HIV-unexposed (not recorded which). Recombination connected TRDV1 to TRDJ1; the D gene is perhaps TRDD3, on 5 matching bases. The source material was peripheral blood, sampled at time point 2 of longitudinal follow-up. The DNA reads TGTGCTCTTGGGGAACTAGTCGGGGGTCATCTCTTGTACACCGATAAACTCATCTTT. This codes for CALGELVGGHLLYTDKLIF.